Presented here are 28 T cell receptor beta chains from one specimen sequenced in a study of shared clonotypes between healthy human individuals. The assay was immunoSEQ multiplex PCR, and TCRdb's table has in-frame clones only and misses some. The sample shows roughly 2 million clones, more than 90% of them seen only once. Sequencing was performed on naive CD4+ T cells sorted from blood. Noted subset: CD45RA+ positively selected. The receptors stem from a man aged 18-30 years in good health.

Turning to this clone: A read error may account for a junction end that differs from germline. V usage is TRBV4-1 and J usage is TRBJ2-7; 10 positions agree with TRBD2. The CDR3 extends over 16 amino acids. Germline values: CDR1 MGHRA, CDR2 YSYEKL. CDR3 sequence (DNA): TGCGCCAGCAGACAAGACGGCACTAGCGGGACGTACGAGCAGTACTTC. Its translation is CASRQDGTSGTYEQYF.

A word on this clone: At the DNA level, this CDR3 is encoded by other sequences in the same sample as well. The rearrangement uses TRBV30 and TRBJ2-3; 8 nucleotides line up with TRBD1. The CDR3 length is 12 residues. Trimming at V came to 4 bases and at J to 3 bases, leaving 0 bases not matched to a gene. Germline CDR1 is GTSNPN and CDR2 is SVGIG (reference sequence). CDR3 coding DNA: TGTGCCTGGAACAGGGGGACAGATACGCAGTATTTT. Translation: CAWNRGTDTQYF.

The genes are TRBV4-1 and TRBJ2-3; 8 bases are shared with TRBD2. Per germline, CDR1 MGHRA and CDR2 YSYEKL. J gave up 2 bases and V 1 base, and 8 bases lay outside the gene matches. The CDR3 contains 17 residues. DNA for the CDR3: TGCGCCAGCAGCCAAGGGGTGACGGGGGGGGCCACAGATACGCAGTATTTT. Translated, it gives CASSQGVTGGATDTQYF.

This rearrangement joins TRBV7-6 to TRBJ2-7, with D tentatively TRBD2 (6 bases). The length of the CDR3 is 14 residues. Trimming took off 5 bases at V and 7 bases at J, with 18 bases between the two ends. Germline values: CDR1 SGHVS, CDR2 FNYEAQ. The CDR3, as DNA: TGTGCCAGCAGCGCGTGGGTGACGGAGGGGGAGCAGTACTTC. The encoded protein is CASSAWVTEGEQYF.

The CDR3 DNA is TGTGCCAGCAGTTACTCGCGAGGGTTGGAAGGCTACACCTTC. Translated: CASSYSRGLEGYTF. J is TRBJ1-2 and V is TRBV6-6; D uncertain. V was pared by 0 bases and J by 8 bases, with 13 bases between. Germline V CDR1 and CDR2: MNHNY, SVGAGI (reference sequence). CDR3 size: 14 residues.

This chain connects TRBV27 to TRBJ2-3, with 9 bases aligning to TRBD2. Per the germline V gene, CDR1 is MNHEY and CDR2 is SMNVEV (reference sequence). The junction had 2 bases not matched to a gene; V was cut back by 5 bases and J by 2 bases. This CDR3 has 14 amino acids. CDR3 nucleotides: TGTGCCAGCAGTCTAGCGGGACTCACAGATACGCAGTATTTT. Protein sequence: CASSLAGLTDTQYF.

The CDR3 region has the DNA TGCGCCAGCAGCGAGGGACTAGCGGGGGCCGGCACAGATACGCAGTATTTT. This sequence encodes CASSEGLAGAGTDTQYF. The chain is built from TRBV5-1 and TRBJ2-3; 14 bases line up with TRBD2. J lost 1 base, V lost 4 bases, and 5 bases had no gene match. Germline CDR1 is SGHRS and CDR2 is YFSETQ. The CDR3 runs to 17 residues.

The chain couples TRBV5-8 to TRBJ2-1; 9 bases align to TRBD1. Germline V gene lookup returns CDR1 SGHTS and CDR2 YDEGEE. The CDR3 runs 15 residues. V was pared by 4 bases and J by 5 bases, with 7 bases of the junction left unmatched. CDR3 residues: CASSLGQGFNNEQFF. The DNA of the CDR3 is TGTGCCAGCAGCCTTGGACAGGGGTTCAACAATGAGCAGTTCTTC.

V gene TRBV2 combines with J gene TRBJ1-3, with a weak D call TRBD1 (6 bases). CDR1 is SNHLY, CDR2 FYNNEI, per germline. The CDR3 is 15 amino acids. V was pared by 7 bases and J by 0 bases, with 13 bases between. This CDR3 reads CASTRGLLSGNTIYF. CDR3 nucleotide sequence: TGTGCCAGCACGCGGGGGCTCCTCTCTGGAAACACCATATATTTT.

Note on this clone: The identical CDR3 is also encoded by other nucleotide sequences in the sample. V gene TRBV7-2 combines with J gene TRBJ2-7; TRBD1 agrees at 8 bases. The CDR3 spans 16 residues. Per germline, CDR1 SGHTA and CDR2 FQGNSA. V was pared by 2 bases and J by 3 bases, with 9 bases of the junction left unmatched. The chain's CDR3 is CASSLRPGQGGYEQYF. The CDR3 nucleotides are TGTGCCAGCAGCTTACGACCTGGACAGGGAGGCTACGAGCAGTACTTC. The full variable domain, with the rest looked up from reference TRBV7-2 and TRBJ2-7, is GAGVSQSPSNKVTEKGKDVELRCDPISGHTALYWYRQSLGQGLEFLIYFQGNSAPDKSGLPSDRFSAERTGGSVSTLTIQRTQQEDSAVYLCASSLRPGQGGYEQYFGPGTRLTVT.

The rearrangement uses TRBV2 and TRBJ2-4, with 9 bases aligning to TRBD1. CDR3 length: 15 residues. Germline V lookup: CDR1 SNHLY, CDR2 FYNNEI. V was clipped by 8 bases and J by 7 bases; unmatched bases: 12. CDR3 nucleotides: TGTGCCAGCGTCTCGGCGGGGACAGGGTGGAACATTCAGTACTTC. Translation: CASVSAGTGWNIQYF.

The chain combines TRBV18 with TRBJ2-7; TRBD1 might be the D (5 bases). Trimming shortened V by 2 bases and J by 3 bases, and 11 bases separated the two germline ends. This CDR3 is 14 amino acids long. From germline, CDR1 is KGHSH and CDR2 LQKENI. The CDR3: CASSPVGHNYEQYF. The CDR3 coding sequence is TGTGCCAGCTCACCAGTCGGACATAACTACGAGCAGTACTTC.

The chain is built from TRBV5-1 and TRBJ1-5; no clear D. The CDR3 spans 16 residues. The germline CDR1 and CDR2 sequences are SGHRS and YFSETQ. The V gene lost 0 bases and the J gene lost 0 bases, with 10 bases spanning the gap. CDR3 DNA: TGCGCCAGCAGCTTGGACGGTCTTTCTAGCAATCAGCCCCAGCATTTT. This gives the protein CASSLDGLSSNQPQHF.

This clone has only one observation. The chain combines TRBV5-4 with TRBJ1-4, with D perhaps matching TRBD1 (5 bases). CDR1 and CDR2 (germline): SGHNT, YYREEE (reference sequence). CDR3 length: 12 residues. Trimming pared 4 bases from V and 7 bases from J, leaving 8 bases between. CDR3 nucleotides: TGTGCCAGCAGCCCCCAGGGTGAAAAACTGTTTTTT. The encoded protein is CASSPQGEKLFF.

The chain has TRBV18 and TRBJ1-1; no definite D call. Trimming cost V 5 bases and J 3 bases, with 7 bases left between them. This CDR3 is 12 amino acids long. Germline V gene lookup returns CDR1 KGHSH and CDR2 LQKENI. The CDR3 coding sequence is TGTGCCAGCTCATCGAGGTACACTGAAGCTTTCTTT. Encoded protein: CASSSRYTEAFF.

This clone was observed a handful of times. This sequence joins TRBV14 and TRBJ1-6; perhaps TRBD1 as D (5 bases). Trimming stripped 0 bases from V and 7 bases from J, with 13 bases between. This CDR3 contains 16 residues. CDR1 is SGHDN and CDR2 is FVKESK in the germline V gene. The CDR3 sequence is CASSQDWGTVNSPLHF. CDR3 DNA sequence: TGTGCCAGCAGCCAAGATTGGGGCACGGTAAATTCACCCCTCCACTTT. Looking up the rest from reference TRBV14 and TRBJ1-6 gives the full variable domain: EAGVTQFPSHSVIEKGQTVTLRCDPISGHDNLYWYRRVMGKEIKFLLHFVKESKQDESGMPNNRFLAERTGGTYSTLKVQPAELEDSGVYFCASSQDWGTVNSPLHFGNGTRLTVT.

The chain combines TRBV11-2 with TRBJ1-1; no reliable D call. V was pared by 1 base and J by 0 bases, with 15 bases between. This CDR3 is built from 17 residues. Germline V gives CDR1 SGHAT, CDR2 FQNNGV. The CDR3: CASSLVPSNLVNTEAFF. The CDR3 bases are TGTGCCAGCAGCTTAGTTCCGTCGAACCTGGTGAACACTGAAGCTTTCTTT.

V gene TRBV7-8 combines with J gene TRBJ2-2; D might be TRBD2 (5 bases). From germline, CDR1 is SGHVS and CDR2 FQNEAQ. The CDR3 has 14 residues. The V and J ends lost 6 bases and 4 bases respectively, with 12 bases between them. CDR3 region: CASRPGTFTGELFF. CDR3 coding DNA: TGTGCCAGCAGGCCGGGAACCTTCACCGGGGAGCTGTTTTTT.

This clone is a singleton in its sample. The chain is built from TRBV5-4 and TRBJ2-7, with D possibly TRBD2 on 6 matching bases. The CDR3 is 14 amino acids. Looked up from germline, CDR1 is SGHNT and CDR2 is YYREEE (reference sequence). Trimming left V 3 bases short and J 0 bases short, with 10 bases between. The CDR3 DNA sequence: TGTGCCAGCAGCTCCGCTAGCGCCTCCTACGAGCAGTACTTC. Translating gives CASSSASASYEQYF.

The chain joins TRBV21-1 to TRBJ2-7. TRBV21-1 is described as a pseudogene. The CDR3 is made up of 12 amino acids. Here the CDR3 DNA reads TGTGCCAGCAGCAGTTATGACTACGAGCAGTACTTC. Its translation: CASSSYDYEQYF.

The chain links TRBV9 to TRBJ1-5; 7 bases fit TRBD1. Germline V gene data show CDR1 as SGDLS and CDR2 as YYNGEE. The CDR3 loop spans 15 amino acids. Unmatched junction bases numbered 7, after V lost 0 bases and J lost 7 bases. The CDR3 here is CASSVGEGGWQPQHF. CDR3 nucleotide sequence: TGTGCCAGCAGCGTAGGGGAAGGGGGCTGGCAGCCCCAGCATTTT.

This clone was found once. J is TRBJ1-6 and V is TRBV19, with D uncertain. Germline V CDR1 and CDR2: LNHDA, SQIVND (reference sequence). This CDR3 region has 13 residues. With 7 bases removed from V and 5 bases from J, the gap between germline ends came to 9 bases. This chain's CDR3 is CASTGRNNSPLHF. The CDR3 nucleotides read TGTGCCAGTACGGGTAGGAATAATTCACCCCTCCACTTT. Full variable domain (outside the CDR3, taken from reference TRBV19 and TRBJ1-6): DGGITQSPKYLFRKEGQNVTLSCEQNLNHDAMYWYRQDPGQGLRLIYYSQIVNDFQKGDIAEGYSVSREKKESFPLTVTSAQKNPTAFYLCASTGRNNSPLHFGNGTRLTVT.

The rearrangement uses TRBV5-1 and TRBJ2-7; D gene uncertain. The CDR3 consists of 13 residues. Per the germline V gene, CDR1 is SGHRS and CDR2 is YFSETQ. Trimming stripped 0 bases from V and 5 bases from J, with 9 bases between. The CDR3 DNA follows: TGCGCCAGCAGCTTGGATAATTCGGACGAGCAGTACTTC. This gives the protein CASSLDNSDEQYF.

The J gene is TRBJ2-5, the V gene TRBV18, with D possibly TRBD1 on 5 matching bases. In germline, CDR1 is KGHSH, CDR2 LQKENI. The V end was cut by 4 bases, the J end by 3 bases, with 9 bases between. The CDR3 consists of 13 residues. CDR3 sequence (DNA): TGTGCCAGCTCACGAACACAGGAAGAGACCCAGTACTTC. Protein: CASSRTQEETQYF.

V gene TRBV19 combines with J gene TRBJ2-1; 9 positions agree with TRBD2. The trim removed 6 bases at V and 3 bases at J, leaving 6 bases unmatched. The CDR3 covers 15 residues. Germline values: CDR1 LNHDA, CDR2 SQIVND (reference sequence). CDR3 nucleotides: TGTGCCAGTAGGAGAGCGGGAGGCGTCTACAATGAGCAGTTCTTC. It codes for CASRRAGGVYNEQFF.

The gene calls are TRBV27 and TRBJ1-5; 7 bases match TRBD1. Germline V gives CDR1 MNHEY, CDR2 SMNVEV (reference sequence). V was clipped by 3 bases and J by 5 bases; unmatched bases: 1. This CDR3 comprises 13 residues. The CDR3, as DNA: TGTGCCAGCAGTTTCACAGGGGATCAGCCCCAGCATTTT. This sequence encodes CASSFTGDQPQHF.

The chain recombines TRBV2 with TRBJ2-7; D uncertain. V dropped 4 bases and J dropped 3 bases, with 7 bases sitting between them. The germline V gene encodes CDR1 SNHLY and CDR2 FYNNEI. CDR3 length: 12 amino acids. CDR3 in amino acids: CASSGTIYEQYF. The CDR3 DNA follows: TGTGCCAGCAGTGGGACCATCTACGAGCAGTACTTC. Full variable domain (rest looked up from reference TRBV2 and TRBJ2-7): EPEVTQTPSHQVTQMGQEVILRCVPISNHLYFYWYRQILGQKVEFLVSFYNNEISEKSEIFDDQFSVERPDGSNFTLKIRSTKLEDSAMYFCASSGTIYEQYFGPGTRLTVT.

Comment on this clone: The same CDR3 can be traced to other DNA sequences in this sample. The CDR3 loop reads CASSVSGVGTGELFF. Here the CDR3 DNA reads TGTGCCAGCAGCGTAAGCGGGGTGGGCACCGGGGAGCTGTTTTTT. The V call is TRBV9, the J call TRBJ2-2; 7 bases map to TRBD2. J was trimmed by 4 bases and V by 1 base; bases with no gene match: 4. Germline V gives CDR1 SGDLS, CDR2 YYNGEE. This CDR3 has 15 residues. The full variable domain, rest sourced from reference TRBV9 and TRBJ2-2, is DSGVTQTPKHLITATGQRVTLRCSPRSGDLSVYWYQQSLDQGLQFLIQYYNGEERAKGNILERFSAQQFPDLHSELNLSSLELGDSALYFCASSVSGVGTGELFFGEGSRLTVL.